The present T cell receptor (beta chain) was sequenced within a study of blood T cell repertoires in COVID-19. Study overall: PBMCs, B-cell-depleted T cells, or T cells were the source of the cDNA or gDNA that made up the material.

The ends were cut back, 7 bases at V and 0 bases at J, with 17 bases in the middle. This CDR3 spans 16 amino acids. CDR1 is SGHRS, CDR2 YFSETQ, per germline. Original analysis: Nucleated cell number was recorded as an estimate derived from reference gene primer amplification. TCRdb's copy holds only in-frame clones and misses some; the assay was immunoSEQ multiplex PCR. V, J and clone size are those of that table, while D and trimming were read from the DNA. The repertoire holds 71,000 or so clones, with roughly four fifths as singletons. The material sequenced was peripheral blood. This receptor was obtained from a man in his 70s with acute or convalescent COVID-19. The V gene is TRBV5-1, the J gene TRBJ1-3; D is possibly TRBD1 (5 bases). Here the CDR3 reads CASGGTDSTSGNTIYF. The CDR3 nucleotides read TGCGCCAGCGGCGGGACGGATTCCACCTCTGGAAACACCATATATTTT. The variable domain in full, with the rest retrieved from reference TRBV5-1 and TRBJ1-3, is KAGVTQTPRYLIKTRGQQVTLSCSPISGHRSVSWYQQTPGQGLQFLFEYFSETQRNKGNFPGRFSGRQFSNSRSEMNVSTLELGDSALYLCASGGTDSTSGNTIYFGEGSWLTVV.